This note documents a single T cell receptor (beta chain) sequence. The antigen is unknown. This entry belongs to a study of cytomegalovirus exposure and HLA in healthy donors. Study-level points and caveats: The authors later linked a missense DCLRE1C variant to TCR beta V- and J-gene trimming.

PCR amplification relied on 60 Vbeta primers (plus 13 Jbeta primers). Some clones are missing from TCRdb's copy, which holds only in-frame ones; the method was immunoSEQ multiplex PCR. Altogether some 100,000 clones are present, approximately 68% being singletons, with the ten largest covering less than 5%. Nominally healthy donors provided the samples, though records likely missed some immune exposures. The CDR3 covers 14 residues. CDR1 and CDR2 from the germline V gene are MNHEY and SMNVEV (reference sequence). The ends were cut back, 7 bases at V and 5 bases at J, with 17 bases in the middle. The source of this sequence is a woman between 18 and 29 years old in good health and CMV-seropositive. The chain combines TRBV27 with TRBJ1-1; D may be TRBD1 (6 bases). Sequencing input: PBMCs. CDR3 nucleotide sequence: TGTGCCAGCACGCCTTCTGGAACAGGGACTGAAGCTTTCTTT. Its protein is CASTPSGTGTEAFF.